These 6 T cell receptor beta chains were all obtained from the same sample, sequenced in a study of T-cell reconstitution after alpha-beta-depleted transplantation in children. This sample's TCRbeta library carried unique molecular identifier barcodes. TCRdb itself ran the PCR reads through MiXCR, one entry per CDR3 protein. The sample carries about 20,000 distinct CDR3 sequences, 13% recorded once. Sample: PBMCs, mostly from graft donor cells, taken 60 days after TCRalphabeta/CD19-depleted stem cell transplant. These receptors originate from a female patient aged 2 to 10 who had a stem cell transplant for congenital amegakaryocytic thrombocytopenia, so the T cells may come from the graft donor.

The sample holds many counts of this clonotype. The gene calls are TRBV20-1 and TRBJ1-1, with D perhaps TRBD1 (5 bases). Germline V gene data show CDR1 as DFQATT and CDR2 as SNEGSKA (reference sequence). V lost 3 bases to trimming and J lost 5 bases, with 13 bases between them. This CDR3 has 13 amino acids. CDR3 nucleotides: TGCAGTGCTAGCTGGGCCGGGACTACTGAAGCTTTCTTT. It encodes CSASWAGTTEAFF.

This chain connects TRBV20-1 to TRBJ1-2; 9 bases map to TRBD1. V shed 4 bases and J 8 bases; nucleotides not matched to a gene: 11. Germline V gives CDR1 DFQATT, CDR2 SNEGSKA (reference sequence). The CDR3 sequence is 14 residues long. The CDR3 protein is CSATETGGYLGYTF. CDR3 bases: TGCAGTGCTACAGAGACAGGGGGATATCTCGGCTACACCTTC.

The sample holds many counts of this clonotype. V is TRBV20-1 and J is TRBJ2-5; maybe TRBD2 (6 bases). V was cut by 0 bases and J by 1 base, with 15 bases left in between. CDR1 is DFQATT and CDR2 is SNEGSKA in the germline V gene (reference sequence). The CDR3 is 16 amino acids. DNA for the CDR3: TGCAGTGCTAGAGATTGGGAGGCCGCCGCCCAAGAGACCCAGTACTTC. Amino acids: CSARDWEAAAQETQYF.

This clonotype was seen ten or more times. This sequence joins TRBV5-1 and TRBJ1-1, with a possible D match to TRBD1 (6 bases). CDR1 and CDR2 from the germline V gene are SGHRS and YFSETQ. The V and J ends lost 0 bases and 2 bases respectively, with 8 bases between them. The CDR3 is 14 residues long. CDR3 loop: CASSLAGDNTEAFF. CDR3 DNA: TGCGCCAGCAGCTTGGCAGGGGATAACACTGAAGCTTTCTTT.

This clonotype was seen repeatedly, ten times or more. The V call is TRBV10-3, the J call TRBJ2-1; the match to TRBD2 covers 12 bases. Germline V CDR1 and CDR2: ENHRY, SYGVKD. V lost 2 bases and J lost 12; bases outside the gene matches: 8. The CDR3 spans 15 residues. CDR3 nucleotides: TGTGCCATCAGTGAGACGACTAGCGGGAGCGGCGGGCAGTTCTTC. Its protein is CAISETTSGSGGQFF.

This clonotype was observed many times. The genes are TRBV19 and TRBJ1-2; D is undetermined. V lost 5 bases to trimming and J lost 6 bases, with 16 bases between them. The germline gives CDR1 LNHDA, CDR2 SQIVND (reference sequence). The CDR3 loop spans 14 amino acids. CDR3 residues: CASSQSGLGNGYTF. Here the CDR3 DNA reads TGTGCCAGTAGTCAAAGTGGACTAGGGAATGGCTACACCTTC.